This passage covers 11 T cell receptor beta chains from one sample sequenced in a study of cytomegalovirus exposure and HLA in healthy donors (dated by TCRdb to 2017 to 2019). The method behind the library was the immunoSEQ multiplex PCR assay. TCRdb mirrors the immuneACCESS table, restricted to in-frame sequences. Some clones are absent from its copies; in checked studies, under half trace to an unresolved V gene, and the reason for the others is unknown. Across this sample there are under 400,000 clones, with roughly 89% seen only once. The top ten clonotypes cover 0.83% of the sample. The sequencing input was PBMCs. These receptors all come from a young woman in good health and CMV-seronegative.

V and J are TRBV6-1 and TRBJ2-2, with D possibly TRBD1 on 5 matching bases. The germline CDR1 and CDR2 sequences are MNHNS and SASEGT. This CDR3 is 16 amino acids long. Trimming shortened V by 2 bases and J by 8 bases, and 18 bases separated the two germline ends. The chain's CDR3 is CASSESINRIVGELFF. The CDR3 DNA reads as TGTGCCAGCAGTGAATCGATAAACAGGATAGTGGGGGAGCTGTTTTTT.

This rearrangement joins TRBV28 to TRBJ1-4; a weak D match, TRBD1 (6 bases). V dropped 5 bases and J dropped 6 bases, with 16 bases sitting between them. In germline, CDR1 is MDHEN, CDR2 SYDVKM. The CDR3 loop spans 15 amino acids. This CDR3 is CASSTSGVGYEKLFF. In nucleotides, the CDR3 is TGTGCCAGCAGTACATCAGGGGTGGGTTATGAAAAACTGTTTTTT.

The CDR3 is CASSAGQGFYGYTF. In nucleotides, the CDR3 is TGTGCCAGCAGTGCTGGACAGGGATTCTATGGCTACACCTTC. The rearrangement uses TRBV6-1 and TRBJ1-2; 8 bases line up with TRBD1. Germline lookup yields CDR1 MNHNS and CDR2 SASEGT. The CDR3 contains 14 residues. J lost 4 bases, V lost 4 bases, and 5 bases had no gene match.

The CDR3 loop reads CASSSRQANQPQHF. The CDR3, as DNA: TGTGCCAGCAGTTCAAGACAGGCAAATCAGCCCCAGCATTTT. The chain uses TRBV6-1 and TRBJ1-5; possible D gene TRBD1, 6 bases. The CDR3 has 14 residues. Trimming stripped 5 bases from V and 4 bases from J, with 12 bases between. Per the germline V gene, CDR1 is MNHNS and CDR2 is SASEGT.

This clone has only one observation. This chain uses TRBV4-1 with TRBJ2-7; weak D call: TRBD2 (6 bases). Trimming removed 0 bases from V and 0 bases from J, with 18 bases in between. Per the germline V gene, CDR1 is MGHRA and CDR2 is YSYEKL. CDR3 size: 18 residues. This chain's CDR3 is CASSQDGDGGPFSYEQYF. In DNA, the CDR3 is TGCGCCAGCAGCCAAGATGGGGACGGGGGACCGTTCTCCTACGAGCAGTACTTC.

The CDR3 DNA sequence: TGTGCCAGCAGTTACTCGCAACAGGGGGCGAACGAGCAGTACTTC. Its protein product is CASSYSQQGANEQYF. V usage is TRBV6-5 and J usage is TRBJ2-7; TRBD1 matches at 9 bases. The germline V gene encodes CDR1 MNHEY and CDR2 SVGAGI. This CDR3 is built from 15 residues. J lost 5 bases, V lost 0 bases, and 5 bases had no gene match.

Only one count was recorded for this clone. The chain combines TRBV4-1 with TRBJ2-7; D might be TRBD1 (5 bases). V was shortened by 4 bases and J by 2 bases, with 18 bases between the two germline ends. Germline values: CDR1 MGHRA, CDR2 YSYEKL. There are 16 residues in the CDR3. CDR3: CASSRWEQADTYEQYF. CDR3 nucleotides: TGCGCCAGCAGCCGATGGGAACAGGCGGATACCTACGAGCAGTACTTC.

J is TRBJ2-2 and V is TRBV18; D gene ambiguous. The CDR3 extends over 17 amino acids. V was trimmed by 2 bases and J by 4 bases, leaving 17 bases between them. CDR1 is KGHSH and CDR2 is LQKENI in the germline V gene. DNA for the CDR3: TGTGCCAGCTCACCATCGATCTATCGTGGTAGCACCGGGGAGCTGTTTTTT. Its protein product is CASSPSIYRGSTGELFF.

This rearrangement joins TRBV27 to TRBJ2-5; no clear D gene. Germline CDR1 and CDR2: MNHEY and SMNVEV (reference sequence). The CDR3 extends over 17 amino acids. Trimming left V 2 bases short and J 7 bases short, with 23 bases between. The CDR3 reads CASSLIPGSGSRVTQYF. CDR3 DNA: TGTGCCAGCAGTTTAATCCCGGGTTCCGGCTCACGCGTGACCCAGTACTTC.

This chain connects TRBV6-5 to TRBJ2-3, with D possibly TRBD2 on 6 matching bases. Trimming removed 4 bases at V and 1 base at J, with 15 bases between. Germline lookup yields CDR1 MNHEY and CDR2 SVGAGI. The CDR3 length is 16 residues. DNA of the CDR3: TGTGCCAGCAGTTTGCTGAGGAGGGCCGGCACAGATACGCAGTATTTT. Its translation is CASSLLRRAGTDTQYF.

The gene calls are TRBV6-1 and TRBJ2-7; 15 bases agree with TRBD2. Germline V gene data show CDR1 as MNHNS and CDR2 as SASEGT. Trimming removed 4 bases from V and 6 bases from J; junction bases left unmatched: 7. CDR3 length: 16 amino acids. CDR3 amino acids: CASSVTGLAGGLEQYF. The CDR3 region has the DNA TGTGCCAGCAGTGTTACTGGACTAGCGGGGGGGCTCGAGCAGTACTTC.